This T cell receptor beta chain originates from a study of beta chain features in type 1 diabetes. As for this clone: A junction boundary mismatches the germline segment, possibly from a read error.

CDR3 length: 11 residues. The germline V gene has CDR1 ENHRY and CDR2 SYGVKD. Reverse transcription of all isolated RNA meant that expressed TCRB transcripts were sequenced. TCRdb keeps only in-frame clones here, not all; method: immunoSEQ multiplex PCR. The repertoire holds approximately 100,000 clones, almost 40% seen once, with 0.065% in the top ten. J is TRBJ1-5 and V is TRBV10-3; 9 nucleotides line up with TRBD1. The receptor's source is a woman aged 18-29 years in good health. Sequenced input: stem cell memory CD4+ T cells from blood. DNA for the CDR3: TGTGCCATCAGTGACGGGACAGGGAGTTTTTTT. As protein: CAISDGTGSFF.